One sample yielded the 8 T cell receptor beta chains listed below, sequenced in a study of OX40 agonist ivuxolimab in advanced cancers. TCRdb's table, derived via immunoSEQ multiplex PCR, lists solely in-frame clones and lacks some. The table has approximately 50,000 clones, 86% seen once. The sequences come from CD4+ or CD8+ T cells sorted from blood, collected in a trial of the OX40 agonist ivuxolimab. The receptors derive from an adult with an advanced solid tumor such as melanoma, head and neck, liver or kidney cancer.

The chain combines TRBV5-8 with TRBJ1-1, with 7 positions matching TRBD1. This CDR3 has 14 amino acids. The V gene end was trimmed by 0 bases and the J gene end by 12 bases; junction bases not matched to a gene: 11. Germline CDR1 reads SGHTS; CDR2 reads YDEGEE. CDR3 protein: CASSLAYRQGGTFF. The CDR3 bases are TGTGCCAGCAGCTTGGCTTATCGACAGGGAGGAACTTTCTTT.

The chain recombines TRBV7-3 with TRBJ2-1; D is unresolved. Trimming took 4 bases from V and 0 from J, leaving 10 bases between them. The length of the CDR3 is 15 residues. CDR1 SGHTA and CDR2 FQGTGA come from the germline V gene. The CDR3 spells CASSSGLSSYNEQFF. The CDR3 DNA reads TGTGCCAGCAGCTCGGGCCTTAGCTCCTACAATGAGCAGTTCTTC.

The gene calls are TRBV18 and TRBJ1-3, with no clear D. Between the trimmed V and J ends, which lost 8 bases and 2 bases, there was a span of 13 bases. Germline CDR1 and CDR2: KGHSH and LQKENI. The CDR3 runs to 14 residues. Here the CDR3 DNA reads TGTGCCAGCCGCGGCGTTCAACCTGGAAACACCATATATTTT. It yields the protein CASRGVQPGNTIYF.

This chain uses TRBV28 with TRBJ2-7; unclear D gene. V lost 6 bases, J lost 4 bases, and 7 bases lay in between. The CDR3 has 11 residues. From germline, CDR1 is MDHEN and CDR2 SYDVKM. CDR3 DNA sequence: TGTGCCAGCAGGGGAAATTACGAGCAGTACTTC. It codes for CASRGNYEQYF.

This sequence joins TRBV2 and TRBJ1-1, with D possibly TRBD1 on 6 matching bases. V was pared by 8 bases and J by 1 base, with 11 bases between. Germline loops: CDR1 SNHLY, CDR2 FYNNEI. This CDR3 spans 13 amino acids. CDR3 DNA: TGTGCCAGCGGCGGACAGAGGAACACTGAAGCTTTCTTT. It is translated as CASGGQRNTEAFF.

This clone was found once. CDR3 amino acids: CASSPTTGRNNQPQHF. DNA for the CDR3: TGTGCCAGCAGTCCGACAACAGGACGCAACAATCAGCCCCAGCATTTT. The V call is TRBV28, the J call TRBJ1-5; tentatively, D is TRBD1 (5 bases). The CDR3 sequence is 16 residues long. The V and J ends lost 5 bases and 3 bases respectively, with 17 bases between them. The germline gives CDR1 MDHEN, CDR2 SYDVKM.

J is TRBJ1-2 and V is TRBV5-1; TRBD1 agrees at 7 bases. CDR3 length: 15 amino acids. V gave up 3 bases and J gave up 5 bases; unmatched junction bases: 10. Germline V CDR1 and CDR2: SGHRS, YFSETQ. CDR3 amino acids: CASSSNRGSPYGYTF. For the CDR3, the DNA is TGCGCCAGCAGCTCGAACAGGGGATCCCCTTATGGCTACACCTTC. Complete variable domain (other parts from reference TRBV5-1 and TRBJ1-2): KAGVTQTPRYLIKTRGQQVTLSCSPISGHRSVSWYQQTPGQGLQFLFEYFSETQRNKGNFPGRFSGRQFSNSRSEMNVSTLELGDSALYLCASSSNRGSPYGYTFGSGTRLTVV.

The gene calls are TRBV11-1 and TRBJ2-1; D call uncertain. Germline V gene lookup returns CDR1 SGHAT and CDR2 FQDESV (reference sequence). The V end was cut by 0 bases, the J end by 4 bases, with 13 bases between. The CDR3 is made up of 16 amino acids. In nucleotides, the CDR3 is TGTGCCAGCAGCTTAGCGCTGTCGATCGGGTACAATGAGCAGTTCTTC. Its protein product is CASSLALSIGYNEQFF. The full variable domain, with the rest looked up from reference TRBV11-1 and TRBJ2-1, is EAEVAQSPRYKITEKSQAVAFWCDPISGHATLYWYRQILGQGPELLVQFQDESVVDDSQLPKDRFSAERLKGVDSTLKIQPAELGDSAMYLCASSLALSIGYNEQFFGPGTRLTVL.